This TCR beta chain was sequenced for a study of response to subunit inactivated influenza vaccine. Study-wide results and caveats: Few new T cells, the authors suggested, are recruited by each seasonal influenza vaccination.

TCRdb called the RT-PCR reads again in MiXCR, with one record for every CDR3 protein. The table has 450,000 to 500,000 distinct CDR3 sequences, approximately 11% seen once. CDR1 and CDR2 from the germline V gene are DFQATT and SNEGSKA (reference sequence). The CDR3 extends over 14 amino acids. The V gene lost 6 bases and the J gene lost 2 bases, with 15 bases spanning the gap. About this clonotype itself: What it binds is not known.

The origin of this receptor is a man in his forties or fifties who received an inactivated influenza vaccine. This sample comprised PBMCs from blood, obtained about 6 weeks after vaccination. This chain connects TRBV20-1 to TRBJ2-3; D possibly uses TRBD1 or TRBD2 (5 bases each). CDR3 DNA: TGCAGTGCCCGGGGACCTCTTCCCACAGATACGCAGTATTTT. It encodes CSARGPLPTDTQYF.